This entry lists 7 T cell receptor beta chains sequenced from one sample in a study of blood T cell repertoires in COVID-19. Data came from immunoSEQ multiplex PCR; TCRdb stores just in-frame clones and leaves some out. The sample contains around 220,000 clones, around 87% of which appear only once. Sequencing was carried out using PBMCs or T cells enriched from blood (not recorded which). The origin of the receptors is a man in his thirties or forties who had been exposed to COVID-19.

The V call is TRBV4-3, the J call TRBJ1-3; TRBD1 matches 7 bases. CDR3 length equals 18 residues. Per germline, CDR1 LGHNA and CDR2 YSLEER. The V and J ends lost 0 bases and 0 bases, in that order; junction bases with no gene match: 8. The CDR3 DNA reads TGCGCCAGCAGCCAAGACTGGGACAGATCCTTCTCTGGAAACACCATATATTTT. Translated, it gives CASSQDWDRSFSGNTIYF.

The rearrangement joins TRBV6-1 to TRBJ1-3, with 10 bases that match TRBD1. The CDR3 runs 19 residues. CDR1 is MNHNS and CDR2 is SASEGT in the germline V gene. V dropped 4 bases and J dropped 0; count of bases not matched to a gene: 12. The CDR3 coding sequence is TGTGCCAGCAGTGCTCGTCCGGGACAGGGGACGAGCTCTGGAAACACCATATATTTT. It encodes CASSARPGQGTSSGNTIYF.

The genes are TRBV3-1 (or the pseudogene TRBV3-2) and TRBJ2-3, with unresolved D. The CDR3 runs 14 residues. Trimming removed 1 base from V and 6 bases from J, with 11 bases in between. Germline lookup yields CDR1 LGHDT and CDR2 YNNKEL (reference sequence). CDR3 sequence: CASSQVLKRDTQYF. The CDR3 nucleotides are TGTGCCAGCAGCCAAGTTCTTAAACGGGATACGCAGTATTTT.

This clone was counted a single time. V usage is TRBV28 and J usage is TRBJ2-7; TRBD1 matches at 11 bases. This CDR3 has 14 residues. J gave up 4 bases and V 6 bases, and 5 bases lay outside the gene matches. Germline lookup yields CDR1 MDHEN and CDR2 SYDVKM. The CDR3 bases are TGTGCCAGCAGGGGACAGGGGGTAAGATACGAGCAGTACTTC. Its translation: CASRGQGVRYEQYF.

A few counts support this clone. The chain links TRBV19 to TRBJ2-3, with 7 bases lining up with TRBD2. The junction had 7 bases not matched to a gene; V was cut back by 3 bases and J by 1 base. Per the germline V gene, CDR1 is LNHDA and CDR2 is SQIVND (reference sequence). The CDR3 contains 16 residues. In nucleotides, the CDR3 is TGTGCCAGTAGTATCCTTGAGCGGGGTGGCACAGATACGCAGTATTTT. Translating it yields CASSILERGGTDTQYF.

The genes are TRBV7-9 and TRBJ2-1; TRBD2 matches at 9 bases. CDR1 is SEHNR and CDR2 is FQNEAQ in the germline V gene (reference sequence). The CDR3 consists of 19 residues. With 3 bases clipped from V and 0 bases from J, the junction kept 12 bases outside the gene matches. CDR3 residues: CASSFPSGDLPGSYNEQFF. The CDR3 DNA follows: TGTGCCAGCAGCTTCCCTAGCGGGGACCTTCCTGGCTCCTACAATGAGCAGTTCTTC.

The rearrangement joins TRBV7-2 to TRBJ1-2, with TRBD1 matching over 8 bases. The trim removed 4 bases at V and 3 bases at J, leaving 13 bases unmatched. The CDR3 spans 17 residues. The germline CDR1 and CDR2 sequences are SGHTA and FQGNSA. CDR3 sequence: CASSSLLDREAYYGYTF. DNA for the CDR3: TGTGCCAGCAGCTCGTTACTGGACAGGGAAGCCTACTATGGCTACACCTTC.